Sequencing of this TCR beta chain was carried out in a study of blood T cell repertoires in COVID-19. Study summary: Spain, Italy and the United States supplied samples that represented acute and convalescent COVID-19.

A note on this clone: This same CDR3 is encoded by further DNA sequences in the sample.

The CDR3 has 14 residues. The germline V gene encodes CDR1 SGHTA and CDR2 FQGTGA. Trimming removed 6 bases at V and 1 base at J, with 11 bases between. Assay used: immunoSEQ multiplex PCR; TCRdb lists only in-frame clones, some missing. The table includes about 250,000 clones, more than 75% detected once. The source material was peripheral blood. This sequence joins TRBV7-3 and TRBJ2-3; D perhaps matches TRBD2 (7 bases). The sequence was collected from a woman aged 55-70 years who had recovered from COVID-19. CDR3 region: CASSQGGGTDTQYF. In DNA form, the CDR3 reads TGTGCCAGCAGTCAAGGGGGGGGCACAGATACGCAGTATTTT.